The 26 T cell receptor beta chains listed next were all sequenced from one sample in a study of regulatory T cells in long-lasting Graves disease (dated by TCRdb to the early 2020s). The time point label for this specimen denotes: newly diagnosed GD, antithyroid drugs for less than 3 months. For both TCR sequencing and RNA sequencing, RNA was extracted from PBMCs using TRIzol. The library was built by means of multiplex PCR. Data came from an Illumina HiSeq 4000. CDR3 regions were amplified by Arm-PCR with iRepertoire HTBI primers to construct TCR beta libraries. TCRdb reprocessing: public reads trimmed at Q25 with fastp, clones called with MiXCR, in-frame beta chains kept. Here each entry gathers all rows of one CDR3 protein and keeps the most common genes and DNA. The sample table shows hundreds of thousands of distinct CDR3 sequences, and 16% are seen once. The leading ten clones occupy approximately 20% of the sample.

These data also formed part of another study, on T cells in Graves' hyperthyroidism and ophthalmopathy.

This sample comprised peripheral blood mononuclear cells (PBMCs), obtained at new diagnosis, from a patient treated with antithyroid drugs. Receptors were obtained from a woman aged 25 to 39 with Graves disease. Donor details come from another sample of the same person, matched by shared clones.

This clonotype was seen many times. V is TRBV3-1 and J is TRBJ2-1; D gene ambiguous. The CDR3 sequence is 13 residues long. Trimming left V 2 bases short and J 9 bases short, with 11 bases between. Germline V CDR1 and CDR2: LGHDT, YNNKEL (reference sequence). CDR3 sequence reads: CASSQSFAPEQFF. As DNA, the CDR3 is TGTGCCAGCAGCCAATCGTTCGCCCCTGAGCAGTTCTTC.

J is TRBJ2-2 and V is TRBV10-3, with D perhaps assigned TRBD1 or TRBD2 (5 bases each). CDR3 length: 18 residues. Looked up from germline, CDR1 is ENHRY and CDR2 is SYGVKD. The V gene lost 3 bases and the J gene lost 10 bases, with 27 bases spanning the gap. The CDR3 spells CAISDSPGQPRPHSELFF. CDR3 nucleotides: TGTGCCATCAGTGACTCCCCGGGGCAGCCGAGGCCTCACTCGGAGCTGTTTTTT.

This clonotype was observed a single time. The chain uses TRBV3-1 and TRBJ2-5; 9 bases are shared with TRBD1. This CDR3 comprises 16 residues. V dropped 3 bases and J dropped 5; count of bases not matched to a gene: 10. Germline V CDR1 and CDR2: LGHDT, YNNKEL (reference sequence). The CDR3 region is CASSHAGTGRVETQYF. CDR3 nucleotides: TGTGCCAGCAGCCATGCCGGGACAGGGCGCGTGGAGACCCAGTACTTC.

This clonotype was counted only a few times. The chain has TRBV27 and TRBJ2-7; unclear D gene. Germline CDR1 and CDR2: MNHEY and SMNVEV (reference sequence). This CDR3 is built from 14 residues. V shed 8 bases and J shed 4 bases, with 18 bases lying between them. CDR3 region: CASSSLRPIYEQYF. DNA of the CDR3: TGTGCCAGCTCGAGCTTGCGTCCTATATACGAGCAGTACTTC.

The sample holds a few counts of this clonotype. The chain combines TRBV29-1 with TRBJ2-1; D is uncertain. CDR1 is SQVTM, CDR2 ANQGSEA, per germline. CDR3 length: 14 residues. Trimming took off 4 bases at V and 3 bases at J, with 13 bases between the two ends. The CDR3, as DNA: TGCAGCGTTGTCGGCGGAGAATTCTACAATGAGCAGTTCTTC. Translated: CSVVGGEFYNEQFF.

V gene TRBV6-2 or TRBV6-3 combines with J gene TRBJ2-7; no reliable D call. Trimming took 0 bases from V and 2 from J, leaving 5 bases between them. The CDR3 length is 13 residues. Germline CDR1 and CDR2: MNHEY and SVGEGT. CDR3 bases: TGTGCCAGCAGTTACTCGCCCCCCTACGAGCAGTACTTC. Translation: CASSYSPPYEQYF.

Remarks on this clonotype: One junction end disagrees with the germline gene, perhaps due to a read error. The chain combines TRBV7-7 with TRBJ1-1, with D unresolved. Germline-derived CDR1 and CDR2 are SSHAT and FNYEAQ (reference sequence). This CDR3 has 13 amino acids. The CDR3 loop reads CASSLHPSTEAFF. In nucleotides, the CDR3 is TGTGCTAGCAGCTTACATCCGTCCACTGAAGCTTTCTTT.

The chain couples TRBV12-3 or TRBV12-4 to TRBJ2-2, with D possibly being TRBD1 (5 bases). The CDR3 runs to 15 residues. V lost 6 bases, J lost 4 bases, and 15 bases lay in between. CDR3 nucleotides: TGTGCCAGCAGCCCCGGTCGAAGGGGCACCGGGGAGCTGTTTTTT. It translates to CASSPGRRGTGELFF.

This clonotype was counted a single time. This rearrangement joins TRBV4-1 to TRBJ1-3; 8 bases map to TRBD1. J was trimmed by 2 bases and V by 4 bases; bases with no gene match: 4. The germline CDR1 and CDR2 sequences are MGHRA and YSYEKL. The CDR3 length is 15 residues. The CDR3 coding sequence is TGCGCCAGCAGCCGAGTACAGGGGGCTGGAAACACCATATATTTT. This encodes CASSRVQGAGNTIYF.

This clonotype was recorded at least ten times. This rearrangement joins TRBV7-9 to TRBJ2-1; D remains unclear. The germline CDR1 and CDR2 sequences are SEHNR and FQNEAQ (reference sequence). This CDR3 comprises 15 residues. With 5 bases removed from V and 7 bases from J, the gap between germline ends came to 18 bases. The chain's CDR3 is CASSPPISLSNEQFF. For the CDR3, the DNA is TGTGCCAGCAGCCCTCCCATATCCTTATCAAATGAGCAGTTCTTC.

This clonotype was seen more than once but under ten times. The chain couples TRBV18 to TRBJ1-1; no clear D. V lost 6 bases and J 5 bases, leaving 16 bases between the germline ends. CDR3 length: 14 amino acids. Germline V CDR1 and CDR2: KGHSH, LQKENI. The CDR3 is CASSRTNQWTEAFF. As DNA, the CDR3 is TGTGCCAGCTCCCGGACTAATCAGTGGACTGAAGCTTTCTTT.

This clonotype was counted at least ten times. The chain combines TRBV27 with TRBJ1-2, with TRBD1 matching 8 bases. The CDR3 contains 14 residues. Per the germline V gene, CDR1 is MNHEY and CDR2 is SMNVEV (reference sequence). V was clipped by 7 bases and J by 7 bases; unmatched bases: 11. CDR3 in amino acids: CASTPSGQGAGYTF. The CDR3, as DNA: TGTGCCAGCACTCCGTCCGGGCAGGGGGCTGGCTACACCTTC.

This clonotype was recorded many times. The chain is built from TRBV2 and TRBJ1-6, with D maybe TRBD1 (6 bases). The CDR3 runs to 13 residues. Trimming took off 7 bases at V and 6 bases at J, with 10 bases between the two ends. Germline V gives CDR1 SNHLY, CDR2 FYNNEI. In nucleotides, the CDR3 is TGTGCCAGCACCGGACAGCCTAATTCACCCCTCCACTTT. This codes for CASTGQPNSPLHF.

This clonotype appeared a few times. The chain recombines TRBV5-1 with TRBJ1-1; TRBD1 agrees at 9 bases. V trimming: 0 bases; J trimming: 1 base; junction bases outside the gene matches: 4. The CDR3 extends over 16 amino acids. Germline-derived CDR1 and CDR2 are SGHRS and YFSETQ. The CDR3 coding sequence is TGCGCCAGCAGCTTGGTAGGGACAGGGAGGAACACTGAAGCTTTCTTT. Encoded protein: CASSLVGTGRNTEAFF.

This clonotype was counted ten times or more. The CDR3 DNA reads TGTGCCAGCAGTACCCCGGGACAGGGGATCTATGGCTACACCTTC. Protein sequence: CASSTPGQGIYGYTF. V and J are TRBV28 and TRBJ1-2, with 10 bases aligning to TRBD1. The CDR3 has 15 amino acids. Germline V gene lookup returns CDR1 MDHEN and CDR2 SYDVKM. The V segment lost 5 bases and the J segment 4 bases; nucleotides outside the gene matches: 7.

This clonotype was seen ten or more times. The V and J genes are TRBV12-5 and TRBJ2-2; 8 nucleotides agree with TRBD2. Trimming took 3 bases from V and 3 from J; bases not matched to a gene: 21. Germline V gene lookup returns CDR1 LGHNT and CDR2 FRNRAP. The CDR3 has 21 amino acids. This CDR3 is CASGFLGSLRTSGIDTGELFF. The CDR3 nucleotides read TGTGCTAGTGGTTTTTTAGGGAGTTTAAGAACTAGCGGCATCGACACCGGGGAGCTGTTTTTT.

In this sample, this clonotype turned up a few times. This chain links TRBV20-1 with TRBJ2-5, with 9 bases matching TRBD2. This CDR3 is 16 amino acids long. V lost 0 bases and J lost 5; bases outside the gene matches: 10. In germline, CDR1 is DFQATT, CDR2 SNEGSKA (reference sequence). Here the CDR3 DNA reads TGCAGTGCTAGAGATTTAGTAGCGGGAGTGCTGGAGACCCAGTACTTC. Encoded protein: CSARDLVAGVLETQYF.

The rearrangement links TRBV19 to TRBJ2-2; no definite D call. CDR3 size: 14 residues. Germline CDR1 LNHDA, CDR2 SQIVND (reference sequence). Trimming stripped 5 bases from V and 2 bases from J, with 9 bases between. The CDR3 region is CASSPAFNTGELFF. Written as DNA, the CDR3 is TGTGCCAGTAGTCCGGCCTTTAACACCGGGGAGCTGTTTTTT.

The chain recombines TRBV18 with TRBJ1-4; D gene unclear. CDR1 is KGHSH and CDR2 is LQKENI in the germline V gene. This CDR3 contains 18 residues. V was shortened by 4 bases and J by 0 bases, with 18 bases between the two germline ends. Here the CDR3 DNA reads TGTGCCAGCTCACGTGGGGTTGGCAGTCCTGCAACTAATGAAAAACTGTTTTTT. This encodes CASSRGVGSPATNEKLFF.

Only a few counts were recorded for this clonotype. The chain uses TRBV14 and TRBJ2-3; D uncertain. The end of the DNA fits TRBJ2-7 better, so the J call may be wrong. This CDR3 contains 13 residues. Germline CDR1 reads SGHDN; CDR2 reads FVKESK. This CDR3 reads CASSQGGFYEQYF. Here the CDR3 DNA reads TGTGCCAGCAGCCAAGGTGGGTTCTACGAGCAGTACTTC.

This clonotype was observed a few times. This chain links TRBV5-6 with TRBJ1-3, with D perhaps matching TRBD1 (5 bases). Trimming shortened V by 4 bases and J by 0 bases, and 14 bases separated the two germline ends. Germline V gene sequence: CDR1 SGHDT, CDR2 YYEEEE. The CDR3 is 16 residues long. The CDR3 DNA reads as TGTGCCAGCAGCCTGGGGGGTCCGTTCTCTGGAAACACCATATATTTT. This translates into CASSLGGPFSGNTIYF.

This clonotype was picked up a small number of times. The chain is built from TRBV20-1 and TRBJ1-2, with 9 bases fitting TRBD1. Germline V gives CDR1 DFQATT, CDR2 SNEGSKA (reference sequence). The CDR3 loop spans 17 amino acids. Trimming removed 2 bases from V and 2 bases from J; junction bases left unmatched: 12. The CDR3 sequence: CSARSQGAKLLNYGYTF. DNA of the CDR3: TGCAGTGCTAGATCACAGGGGGCGAAACTTCTAAACTATGGCTACACCTTC.

This clonotype was counted ten times or more. This rearrangement joins TRBV12-3 or TRBV12-4 to TRBJ2-7; 7 bases map to TRBD2. J was trimmed by 5 bases and V by 3 bases; bases with no gene match: 10. The CDR3 is made up of 15 amino acids. This CDR3 reads CASSFRAGDPHEQYF. The CDR3 bases are TGTGCCAGCAGTTTTAGGGCGGGAGACCCCCACGAGCAGTACTTC.

This clonotype was counted only a few times. This rearrangement joins TRBV24-1 to TRBJ2-1; the D gene is possibly TRBD1 (6 bases). The CDR3 sequence is 17 residues long. Germline-derived CDR1 and CDR2 are KGHDR and SFDVKD. Trimming took 3 bases from V and 1 from J, leaving 15 bases between them. The CDR3 nucleotides are TGTGCCACCAGTGATCCACCCAGGGGTAAGTCCTACAATGAGCAGTTCTTC. Translation gives CATSDPPRGKSYNEQFF.

This clonotype was counted ten times or more. J is TRBJ2-7 and V is TRBV6-1, with 16 bases aligning to TRBD2. Germline V gene data show CDR1 as MNHNS and CDR2 as SASEGT. V shed 10 bases, J shed 0 bases, and the junction held 6 bases outside the gene matches. The CDR3 runs to 16 residues. The CDR3 spells CATRGTSGRGSYEQYF. The CDR3 DNA is TGTGCCACCCGAGGGACTAGCGGGAGGGGCTCCTACGAGCAGTACTTC.

V gene TRBV19 combines with J gene TRBJ1-2; 12 bases are shared with TRBD1. The germline V gene has CDR1 LNHDA and CDR2 SQIVND (reference sequence). The CDR3 contains 14 residues. The ends lost 5 bases at V and 8 bases at J; junction bases unmatched: 6. CDR3 in amino acids: CASSPGTGGRGYTF. As DNA, the CDR3 is TGTGCCAGTAGTCCCGGGACAGGGGGCCGGGGCTACACCTTC. The whole variable domain, filled in from reference TRBV19 and TRBJ1-2, reads DGGITQSPKYLFRKEGQNVTLSCEQNLNHDAMYWYRQDPGQGLRLIYYSQIVNDFQKGDIAEGYSVSREKKESFPLTVTSAQKNPTAFYLCASSPGTGGRGYTFGSGTRLTVV.